What follows describes a single TCR beta chain. In the authors' methods: The authors estimated nucleated cell counts from reference gene primer amplification. Clones were read by immunoSEQ multiplex PCR, and TCRdb kept only the in-frame ones, dropping some. V, J and clone size are those of that table, while D and trimming were read from the DNA. The sample contains fewer than 700,000 clones, less than 90% of which appear only once. Enrolled during active infection, Seattle patients were then followed longitudinally. In germline, CDR1 is LGHNT, CDR2 FRNRAP. The CDR3 totals 12 residues. V was shortened by 6 bases and J by 3 bases, with 9 bases between the two germline ends. This record comes from a study of blood T cell repertoires in COVID-19. Overall study: The samples span acute and convalescent COVID-19 from the United States, Italy and Spain. PBMCs, B-cell-depleted T cells, or T cells were the source of the cDNA or gDNA that made up the material.

The TCR sequence derives from a woman aged 50 to 65 with COVID-19, enrolled during active disease. The V call is TRBV12-5, the J call TRBJ2-7; D gene ambiguous. Sequenced material: peripheral blood. CDR3 nucleotide sequence: TGTGCTAGTGGGAGGCGAGACTACGAGCAGTACTTC. It codes for CASGRRDYEQYF.